These 21 T cell receptor beta chains were sequenced from one sample in a study of blood T cell repertoires in COVID-19 (TCRdb year 2020). Receptor amplification or capture employed the immunoSEQ multiplex PCR assay. TCRdb took this table from immuneACCESS and kept in-frame rearrangements with V and J called. Such tables lack part of the clones; where checked against another copy, unresolved V genes explain under half of the gap, and the rest is unexplained. The table for this sample lists roughly 180,000 clones; about 86% of them were counted only once. Around 8.2% of the sample comes from the top ten. What was sequenced was peripheral blood. These receptors came from a man aged 55 to 70 with acute or convalescent COVID-19.

The V and J genes are TRBV18 and TRBJ1-4, with a tentative D call TRBD1 (6 bases). The CDR3 runs 15 residues. Trimming removed 4 bases from V and 7 bases from J, with 16 bases in between. Germline V lookup: CDR1 KGHSH, CDR2 LQKENI. The CDR3 sequence is CASSRTAGVAEKLFF. The CDR3, as DNA: TGTGCCAGCTCACGGACGGCAGGGGTGGCTGAAAAACTGTTTTTT.

A single count supports this clone. CDR3 DNA sequence: TGCGCCAGCAGCTTGGGGCCCTCGGGACAGGGGGCCAATGAGCAGTTCTTC. Protein: CASSLGPSGQGANEQFF. This rearrangement joins TRBV5-1 to TRBJ2-1, with 12 bases matching TRBD1. The germline gives CDR1 SGHRS, CDR2 YFSETQ. With 0 bases clipped from V and 6 bases from J, the junction kept 7 bases outside the gene matches. The length of the CDR3 is 17 residues.

Sample share makes this clone medium-sized. V is TRBV28 and J is TRBJ1-2; D unclear. The CDR3 is 13 residues long. The germline V and J ends were trimmed by 8 bases and 5 bases, with 15 bases remaining between them. Germline CDR1 MDHEN, CDR2 SYDVKM. The CDR3 bases are TGTGCCAGCCGTGTCCGGAGTCTTTATGGCTACACCTTC. Its translation is CASRVRSLYGYTF.

This chain uses TRBV30 with TRBJ2-2; the D gene is possibly TRBD2 (5 bases). CDR1 is GTSNPN and CDR2 is SVGIG in the germline V gene (reference sequence). V was pared by 0 bases and J by 5 bases, with 10 bases between. The CDR3 has 14 residues. CDR3: CAWSVYGGTGELFF. As DNA, the CDR3 is TGTGCCTGGAGTGTCTACGGCGGGACCGGGGAGCTGTTTTTT.

This rearrangement joins TRBV11-2 to TRBJ1-3, with a weak D call TRBD1 (6 bases). Trimming removed 4 bases at V and 4 bases at J, with 20 bases between. Germline CDR1 is SGHAT and CDR2 is FQNNGV. This CDR3 has 17 amino acids. The CDR3 bases are TGTGCCAGCAGCTGGGAGAACAGGGTTTTGCAAGGAAACACCATATATTTT. This sequence encodes CASSWENRVLQGNTIYF.

This sequence joins TRBV7-9 and TRBJ2-2; TRBD2 agrees at 9 bases. The CDR3 has 15 amino acids. The germline V gene has CDR1 SEHNR and CDR2 FQNEAQ (reference sequence). V shed 4 bases, J shed 6 bases, and the junction held 6 bases outside the gene matches. CDR3 amino acids: CASSSPGLASGELFF. CDR3 DNA sequence: TGTGCCAGCAGCTCCCCGGGACTAGCATCCGGGGAGCTGTTTTTT.

This clone was detected once. CDR3 sequence: CASSPRGSGGETQYF. The CDR3 region has the DNA TGTGCCAGCAGCCCCCGGGGGTCCGGAGGAGAGACCCAGTACTTC. The V call is TRBV3-1 (or the pseudogene TRBV3-2), the J call TRBJ2-5; a weak D match, TRBD2 (6 bases). V was shortened by 4 bases and J by 4 bases, with 16 bases between the two germline ends. The CDR3 is made up of 15 amino acids. Germline-derived CDR1 and CDR2 are LGHDT and YNNKEL (reference sequence).

The chain links TRBV15 to TRBJ2-7; 8 nucleotides line up with TRBD2. V lost 4 bases and J lost 0; bases outside the gene matches: 5. The CDR3 is 15 residues long. Germline lookup yields CDR1 LNHNV and CDR2 YYDKDF (reference sequence). The CDR3 region has the DNA TGTGCCACCAGCAAGGAGCGGGAGAGCTCCTACGAGCAGTACTTC. This translates into CATSKERESSYEQYF. Complete variable domain (other parts from reference TRBV15 and TRBJ2-7): DAMVIQNPRYQVTQFGKPVTLSCSQTLNHNVMYWYQQKSSQAPKLLFHYYDKDFNNEADTPDNFQSRRPNTSFCFLDIRSPGLGDTAMYLCATSKERESSYEQYFGPGTRLTVT.

The chain uses TRBV5-4 and TRBJ2-7; D might be TRBD2 (5 bases). From germline, CDR1 is SGHNT and CDR2 YYREEE (reference sequence). Trimming took 3 bases from V and 3 from J, leaving 13 bases between them. The CDR3 runs 14 residues. CDR3 sequence (DNA): TGTGCCAGCAGCTCAGTGGGAGAGAACTACGAGCAGTACTTC. Amino acids: CASSSVGENYEQYF.

The rearrangement links TRBV11-3 to TRBJ1-1; D remains unclear. The V end lost 6 bases, the J end lost 1 base, and 9 bases lay between the germline ends. Germline-derived CDR1 and CDR2 are SGHNT and YENEEA. This CDR3 comprises 13 residues. The CDR3 protein is CASSLERNTEAFF. The CDR3 nucleotides read TGTGCCAGCAGTCTCGAGCGGAACACTGAAGCTTTCTTT.

This chain joins TRBV28 and TRBJ1-2; D remains unclear. Germline V gene sequence: CDR1 MDHEN, CDR2 SYDVKM. The CDR3 runs to 15 residues. V gave up 6 bases and J gave up 2 bases, with 16 bases separating them. The CDR3 sequence: CASSFPGVGNYGYTF. CDR3 nucleotide sequence: TGTGCCAGCAGCTTCCCCGGGGTGGGCAACTATGGCTACACCTTC.

The rearrangement joins TRBV13 to TRBJ2-7; D possibly corresponds to TRBD2 (6 bases). This CDR3 comprises 12 residues. Looked up from germline, CDR1 is PRHDT and CDR2 is FYEKMQ (reference sequence). The V gene lost 10 bases and the J gene lost 4 bases, with 14 bases spanning the gap. The CDR3 region is CATGRQLYEQYF. As DNA, the CDR3 is TGTGCCACCGGGAGACAGCTATACGAGCAGTACTTC.

The chain uses TRBV3-1 (or the pseudogene TRBV3-2) and TRBJ1-2, with D perhaps matching TRBD1 (6 bases). This CDR3 has 15 amino acids. Germline CDR1 reads LGHDT; CDR2 reads YNNKEL (reference sequence). Between the trimmed V and J ends, which lost 5 bases and 7 bases, there was a span of 20 bases. CDR3 residues: CASSAPYREGGGYTF. CDR3 in DNA: TGTGCCAGCAGCGCACCATACAGGGAGGGAGGTGGCTACACCTTC.

The chain recombines TRBV4-1 with TRBJ2-5, with D uncertain. This CDR3 is built from 15 residues. V lost 0 bases and J 1 base, leaving 9 bases between the germline ends. CDR1 and CDR2 (germline): MGHRA, YSYEKL. CDR3: CASSQEAAPQETQYF. CDR3 sequence (DNA): TGCGCCAGCAGCCAAGAGGCTGCCCCCCAAGAGACCCAGTACTTC.

This chain joins TRBV24-1 and TRBJ2-1, with 9 positions matching TRBD2. Germline CDR1 and CDR2: KGHDR and SFDVKD. This CDR3 spans 17 amino acids. After removal of 2 bases from V and 4 bases from J, the junction contained 8 bases not matched to a gene. The CDR3 protein is CATSDSRGTSKYNEQFF. The DNA for the CDR3 is TGTGCCACCAGTGATTCCCGCGGGACTAGCAAATACAATGAGCAGTTCTTC.

The genes are TRBV5-1 and TRBJ2-1; 10 bases agree with TRBD2. The V gene end was trimmed by 0 bases and the J gene end by 5 bases; junction bases not matched to a gene: 11. This CDR3 region has 18 residues. Per the germline V gene, CDR1 is SGHRS and CDR2 is YFSETQ. For the CDR3, the DNA is TGCGCCAGCAGCTTGGTCCTCGGAGCGGGAGGGCTCGACAATGAGCAGTTCTTC. It translates to CASSLVLGAGGLDNEQFF.

J is TRBJ1-6 and V is TRBV24-1, with 7 bases identical to TRBD1. In germline, CDR1 is KGHDR, CDR2 SFDVKD. The CDR3 is 15 residues long. Losses at the gene ends were 7 bases for V and 13 bases for J; bases not matched to a gene: 15. The CDR3 region is CATRIRDSGIRPLHF. The CDR3 coding sequence is TGTGCCACCAGGATCCGGGACAGCGGAATTCGGCCCCTCCACTTT.

The chain combines TRBV29-1 with TRBJ1-4, with D hard to call. With 5 bases removed from V and 0 bases from J, the gap between germline ends came to 16 bases. Germline loops: CDR1 SQVTM, CDR2 ANQGSEA. The length of the CDR3 is 16 residues. The CDR3 coding sequence is TGCAGCGTTTGGTGGCCTTCCGGGGCAACTAATGAAAAACTGTTTTTT. It codes for CSVWWPSGATNEKLFF.

This clone has only a few counts. Within the sample, other DNA sequences also encode this same CDR3. The V call is TRBV29-1, the J call TRBJ1-2, with 11 bases fitting TRBD1. The CDR3 loop spans 15 amino acids. The trim removed 7 bases at V and 4 bases at J, leaving 11 bases unmatched. Germline loops: CDR1 SQVTM, CDR2 ANQGSEA. The CDR3 DNA reads TGCAGCGGGGGTGGACAGGGGGCGGACGGCTATGGCTACACCTTC. This translates into CSGGGQGADGYGYTF.

The chain links TRBV6-5 to TRBJ2-3, with 13 bases lining up with TRBD2. The germline V gene has CDR1 MNHEY and CDR2 SVGAGI. With 5 bases clipped from V and 10 bases from J, the junction kept 6 bases outside the gene matches. The CDR3 totals 14 residues. CDR3 sequence (DNA): TGTGCCAGCAGTACTAGCGGGAGGGGTTTGGCGCAGTATTTT. As protein: CASSTSGRGLAQYF.

The table lists this clone with a few counts. The chain is built from TRBV6-6 and TRBJ2-1, with 8 bases lining up with TRBD1. Looked up from germline, CDR1 is MNHNY and CDR2 is SVGAGI (reference sequence). This CDR3 has 17 amino acids. V gave up 5 bases and J gave up 5 bases; unmatched junction bases: 14. The DNA of the CDR3 is TGTGCCAGCAGTCCCCTGTTACAGGGGGTTCTTGACAATGAGCAGTTCTTC. Protein sequence: CASSPLLQGVLDNEQFF.